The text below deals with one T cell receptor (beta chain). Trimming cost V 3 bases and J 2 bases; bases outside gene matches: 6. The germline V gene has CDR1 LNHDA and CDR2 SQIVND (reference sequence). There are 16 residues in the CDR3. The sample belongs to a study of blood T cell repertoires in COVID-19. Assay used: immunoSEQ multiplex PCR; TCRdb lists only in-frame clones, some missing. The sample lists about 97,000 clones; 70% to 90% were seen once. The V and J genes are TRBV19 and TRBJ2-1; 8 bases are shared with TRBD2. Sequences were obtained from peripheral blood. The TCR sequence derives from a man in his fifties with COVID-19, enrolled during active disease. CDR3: CASSIPGGGPYNEQFF. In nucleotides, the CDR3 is TGTGCCAGTAGTATTCCCGGGGGGGGCCCCTACAATGAGCAGTTCTTC.